This TCR beta chain was retrieved from a study of Ad26.COV2.S vaccination and SARS-CoV-2 variants. Study as a whole: Ad26.COV2.S was injected intramuscularly once or twice, 56 days apart.

This clone was seen only once. What it binds is unknown. Using immunoSEQ multiplex PCR, the repertoire was profiled, and TCRdb retains in-frame clones only, with some absent. The data contain about 380,000 clones, about 83% of them singletons. Treatment specified: roughly 19 received Ad26.COV2.S at low or high dose, single or two shots; roughly five received placebo; per-sample allocation not given. Sampling was done on day 63 after the first vaccine or placebo injection. Study results and caveats: Vaccinated and placebo-treated recipients had similar non-spike TCR breadth.

The V gene's germline CDR1 is KGHSH and CDR2 LQKENI. CDR3 length equals 16 residues. V was trimmed by 0 bases and J by 6 bases, leaving 14 bases between them. The TCR sequence derives from a person between 18 and 65 years old who received the Ad26.COV2.S COVID-19 vaccine or a placebo. Source: peripheral blood, taken in a trial of Ad26.COV2.S vaccine versus placebo. This chain uses TRBV18 with TRBJ2-2; D tentatively fits TRBD1 or TRBD2 (5 bases each). CDR3 bases: TGTGCCAGCTCACCACCGGGGGTCGGGAAGGCCGGGGAGCTGTTTTTT. Translating it yields CASSPPGVGKAGELFF.